This T cell receptor beta chain emerged from a study of CD4 T cells in relation to SARS-CoV-2 and coronaviruses. For the study at large: TCR beta CDR3s were sequenced after roughly nine-day antigen culture of PBMCs. Negative control cultures got HIV-1 Nef peptides or no peptide.

The unexposed donors gave CD4+ T cells in about 2010-2019, prior to COVID-19. After approximately 10 days of culture, CD4+ T cells were isolated. J was trimmed by 4 bases and V by 7 bases; bases with no gene match: 6. CDR1 is MNHEY and CDR2 is SVGAGI in the germline V gene. The CDR3 runs 14 residues. Profiled with immunoSEQ multiplex PCR; TCRdb holds only in-frame clones, not every one. This sample has 20,000 to 30,000 clones, with 76% found just once. On this clone itself: The antigen is unknown.

This sequence originates from a human donor in good health. The genes are TRBV6-5 and TRBJ2-1; 8 bases match TRBD1. Sample: CD4+ T cells from PBMCs, cultured in vitro. CDR3 in DNA: TGTGCCAGCATTAGAGGGACAGGATACAATGAGCAGTTCTTC. This gives the protein CASIRGTGYNEQFF.